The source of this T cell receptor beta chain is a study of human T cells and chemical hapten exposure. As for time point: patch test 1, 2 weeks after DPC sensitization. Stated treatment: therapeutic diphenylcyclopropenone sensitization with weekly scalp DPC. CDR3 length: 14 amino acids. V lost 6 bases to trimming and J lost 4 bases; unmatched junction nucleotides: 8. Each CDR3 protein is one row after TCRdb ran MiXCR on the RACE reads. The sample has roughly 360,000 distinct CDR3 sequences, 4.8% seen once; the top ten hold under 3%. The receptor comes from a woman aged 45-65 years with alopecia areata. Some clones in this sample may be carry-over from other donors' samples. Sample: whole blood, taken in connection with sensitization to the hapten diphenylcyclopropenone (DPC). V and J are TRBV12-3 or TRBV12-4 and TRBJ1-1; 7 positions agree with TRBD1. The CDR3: CASRSQGSGTEAFF. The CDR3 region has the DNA TGTGCCAGCAGATCACAGGGGAGCGGCACTGAAGCTTTCTTT.